Below are 28 T cell receptor beta chains sequenced from a single sample in a study of T cell repertoires in cytomegalovirus infection. TCRdb re-called the reads through MiXCR, storing one row per CDR3 protein. The sample includes around 800,000 distinct CDR3 sequences, around a third of them seen just once. These receptors have no known antigen. Specimen: cultured CD8+ T cells from PBMCs, collected from culture after CMV antigen stimulation. The receptors originated from a human donor in good health (CMV status not recorded). Some clones in this sample may be carry-over from other donors' samples.

The chain carries TRBV6-1 and TRBJ2-1; TRBD1 agrees at 9 bases. Germline V CDR1 and CDR2: MNHNS, SASEGT. The CDR3 has 16 residues. With 6 bases clipped from V and 5 bases from J, the junction kept 11 bases outside the gene matches. The CDR3 loop reads CASRRYRDRADNEQFF. The CDR3 coding sequence is TGTGCCAGCAGAAGATACCGGGACAGGGCGGACAATGAGCAGTTCTTC.

The genes are TRBV2 and TRBJ1-1, with no clear D. There are 15 residues in the CDR3. V was shortened by 5 bases and J by 1 base, with 14 bases between the two germline ends. Looked up from germline, CDR1 is SNHLY and CDR2 is FYNNEI. CDR3 sequence: CASSPTSPSNTEAFF. DNA of the CDR3: TGTGCCAGCAGTCCCACCTCACCCTCGAACACTGAAGCTTTCTTT.

The chain uses TRBV5-6 and TRBJ1-1; D not certain. Germline values: CDR1 SGHDT, CDR2 YYEEEE. The V end was cut by 0 bases, the J end by 0 bases, with 9 bases between. The CDR3 consists of 15 residues. CDR3 sequence reads: CASSLEAEMNTEAFF. The CDR3 DNA follows: TGTGCCAGCAGCTTGGAGGCAGAAATGAACACTGAAGCTTTCTTT.

The V gene is TRBV6-5, the J gene TRBJ2-3, with D possibly being TRBD2 (5 bases). This CDR3 spans 13 amino acids. Germline V CDR1 and CDR2: MNHEY, SVGAGI. With 8 bases removed from V and 5 bases from J, the gap between germline ends came to 14 bases. The CDR3 sequence is CASGLREEDTQYF. The CDR3 region has the DNA TGTGCCAGCGGACTTAGAGAGGAAGATACGCAGTATTTT.

This chain uses TRBV19 with TRBJ1-1; TRBD1 is a possible D gene (5 bases). Trimming left V 4 bases short and J 3 bases short, with 21 bases between. The germline gives CDR1 LNHDA, CDR2 SQIVND (reference sequence). The CDR3 is made up of 17 amino acids. The CDR3 is CASSTWRVTLGDTEAFF. CDR3 in DNA: TGTGCCAGTAGTACCTGGAGGGTCACTTTAGGGGACACTGAAGCTTTCTTT.

V and J are TRBV12-3 or TRBV12-4 and TRBJ2-1, with 8 nucleotides matching TRBD2. Losses at the gene ends were 6 bases for V and 6 bases for J; bases not matched to a gene: 16. This CDR3 is built from 17 residues. CDR3 sequence reads: CASRTLTSGANVNEQFF. As DNA, the CDR3 is TGTGCCAGCAGGACCCTTACTAGCGGTGCGAACGTCAATGAGCAGTTCTTC.

The V call is TRBV6-5, the J call TRBJ2-3; 8 nucleotides match TRBD2. This CDR3 is built from 14 residues. Germline V lookup: CDR1 MNHEY, CDR2 SVGAGI. J lost 4 bases, V lost 5 bases, and 5 bases had no gene match. CDR3 sequence reads: CASSTATSADTQYF. The CDR3 DNA reads TGTGCCAGCAGTACCGCGACTAGCGCAGATACGCAGTATTTT.

On this clonotype itself: One end of the junction varies from germline; a read error may be responsible. This chain connects TRBV6-1 to TRBJ2-7; 7 bases map to TRBD2. Germline values: CDR1 MNHNS, CDR2 SASEGT. This CDR3 has 14 residues. The CDR3 sequence is CASSQASGLYEQYF. DNA for the CDR3: TGTGCCAGCAGTCAAGCTAGCGGACTCTACGAGCAGTACTTC.

This clonotype was detected ten times or more. The chain is built from TRBV7-8 and TRBJ2-1, with TRBD2 matching 9 bases. This CDR3 contains 16 residues. CDR1 is SGHVS, CDR2 FQNEAQ, per germline. Trimming took 0 bases from V and 7 from J; bases not matched to a gene: 7. Here the CDR3 DNA reads TGTGCCAGCAGCTTAGCGCGCGGGGGGGCGAGGAATGAGCAGTTCTTC. Translation gives CASSLARGGARNEQFF. The full variable domain, rest sourced from reference TRBV7-8 and TRBJ2-1, is GAGVSQSPRYKVAKRGQDVALRCDPISGHVSLFWYQQALGQGPEFLTYFQNEAQLDKSGLPSDRFFAERPEGSVSTLKIQRTQQEDSAVYLCASSLARGGARNEQFFGPGTRLTVL.

This clonotype was picked up one time. The chain recombines TRBV4-1 with TRBJ2-7, with D possibly being TRBD2 (6 bases). There are 13 residues in the CDR3. V was trimmed by 1 base and J by 3 bases, leaving 7 bases between them. Germline V gene data show CDR1 as MGHRA and CDR2 as YSYEKL. Here the CDR3 reads CASSQGLVYEQYF. CDR3 DNA sequence: TGCGCCAGCAGCCAAGGACTAGTCTACGAGCAGTACTTC.

The V and J genes are TRBV27 and TRBJ1-5; 8 bases fit TRBD1. This CDR3 region has 14 residues. Germline V CDR1 and CDR2: MNHEY, SMNVEV (reference sequence). V was pared by 6 bases and J by 5 bases, with 6 bases of the junction left unmatched. The CDR3, as DNA: TGTGCCAGCAGCTCGGACAGGGAGTATCAGCCCCAGCATTTT. Its translation is CASSSDREYQPQHF.

The J gene is TRBJ2-7, the V gene TRBV27, with 9 bases fitting TRBD1. Trimming took 7 bases from V and 4 from J; bases not matched to a gene: 5. Per germline, CDR1 MNHEY and CDR2 SMNVEV (reference sequence). This CDR3 has 13 residues. CDR3 bases: TGTGCCAGCACCGGGACAGGGCTTTACGAGCAGTACTTC. It codes for CASTGTGLYEQYF.

The chain recombines TRBV4-1 with TRBJ1-5; no definite D call. Germline-derived CDR1 and CDR2 are MGHRA and YSYEKL. V was trimmed by 1 base and J by 3 bases, leaving 10 bases between them. The CDR3 runs to 15 residues. The DNA for the CDR3 is TGCGCCAGCAGCCAAGTAAAGGGCCACAATCAGCCCCAGCATTTT. This sequence encodes CASSQVKGHNQPQHF.

This clonotype has just a few counts. The chain uses TRBV6-1 and TRBJ2-1; perhaps TRBD1 as D (5 bases). The CDR3 sequence is 16 residues long. Germline V gene data show CDR1 as MNHNS and CDR2 as SASEGT. The ends were cut back, 1 base at V and 4 bases at J, with 14 bases in the middle. For the CDR3, the DNA is TGTGCCAGCAGTGAAGTTGGGGCAGTCATTTACAATGAGCAGTTCTTC. This sequence encodes CASSEVGAVIYNEQFF.

The chain carries TRBV5-6 and TRBJ2-7, with 7 nucleotides matching TRBD1. CDR1 and CDR2 from the germline V gene are SGHDT and YYEEEE. This CDR3 has 15 residues. Trimming at V came to 4 bases and at J to 0 bases, leaving 7 bases not matched to a gene. CDR3 sequence: CASSQGGWSSYEQYF. CDR3 sequence (DNA): TGTGCCAGCAGCCAAGGGGGCTGGAGCTCCTACGAGCAGTACTTC.

This clonotype was observed many times. The chain recombines TRBV7-6 with TRBJ1-2, with D perhaps TRBD1 (5 bases). V gave up 5 bases and J gave up 5 bases, with 21 bases separating them. CDR3 length equals 16 residues. Germline-derived CDR1 and CDR2 are SGHVS and FNYEAQ. This CDR3 is CASSPTPGQTLYGYTF. In DNA form, the CDR3 reads TGTGCCAGCAGCCCCACCCCGGGGCAGACGCTATATGGCTACACCTTC.

This clonotype was counted between two and nine times. The rearrangement uses TRBV7-9 and TRBJ2-5, with D uncertain. Trimming left V 3 bases short and J 1 base short, with 15 bases between. This CDR3 has 16 amino acids. Per germline, CDR1 SEHNR and CDR2 FQNEAQ (reference sequence). The CDR3 sequence: CASSLARALSQETQYF. The CDR3 region has the DNA TGTGCCAGCAGCTTGGCTCGAGCCCTCTCCCAAGAGACCCAGTACTTC.

J is TRBJ1-1 and V is TRBV4-1; D not resolved. V lost 2 bases, J lost 1 base, and 8 bases lay in between. The CDR3 spans 14 residues. Germline CDR1 reads MGHRA; CDR2 reads YSYEKL. CDR3 nucleotide sequence: TGCGCCAGCAGCCAACCAGGAGAGAACACTGAAGCTTTCTTT. Translation: CASSQPGENTEAFF.

The chain is built from TRBV7-8 and TRBJ2-7; TRBD1 matches 11 bases. This CDR3 spans 14 amino acids. Per the germline V gene, CDR1 is SGHVS and CDR2 is FQNEAQ. Trimming took 6 bases from V and 2 from J; bases not matched to a gene: 3. The DNA of the CDR3 is TGTGCCAGCAGGGGGGGACAGGGGGCCTACGAGCAGTACTTC. Amino acids: CASRGGQGAYEQYF.

This chain uses TRBV7-6 with TRBJ2-3, with a weak D call TRBD2 (7 bases). The V end lost 5 bases, the J end lost 5 bases, and 17 bases lay between the germline ends. CDR1 and CDR2 (germline): SGHVS, FNYEAQ. The CDR3 covers 15 residues. CDR3 DNA: TGTGCCAGCAGCCCCGAACCGGGGGGCGGAGATACGCAGTATTTT. This codes for CASSPEPGGGDTQYF.

This chain uses TRBV14 with TRBJ2-3, with D perhaps assigned TRBD1 or TRBD2 (5 bases each). Germline V CDR1 and CDR2: SGHDN, FVKESK. CDR3 length: 17 amino acids. V lost 1 base and J 2 bases, leaving 16 bases between the germline ends. The CDR3 coding sequence is TGTGCCAGCAGCCAAGTGCGTGGGGACGCCCCCACAGATACGCAGTATTTT. This sequence encodes CASSQVRGDAPTDTQYF. Full variable domain (rest looked up from reference TRBV14 and TRBJ2-3): EAGVTQFPSHSVIEKGQTVTLRCDPISGHDNLYWYRRVMGKEIKFLLHFVKESKQDESGMPNNRFLAERTGGTYSTLKVQPAELEDSGVYFCASSQVRGDAPTDTQYFGPGTRLTVL.

This clonotype has just a few counts. CDR3 bases: TGTGCCAGCAGCCCACCCCGGGACGCTGAAGCTTTCTTT. Its translation: CASSPPRDAEAFF. The genes are TRBV7-9 and TRBJ1-1, with D possibly matching TRBD1 (5 bases). The V end was cut by 5 bases, the J end by 6 bases, with 13 bases between. CDR3 length: 13 amino acids. Germline CDR1 reads SEHNR; CDR2 reads FQNEAQ (reference sequence).

This clonotype occurred a few times. The chain is built from TRBV6-1 and TRBJ1-3, with D possibly being TRBD1 (5 bases). V was cut by 2 bases and J by 5 bases, with 10 bases left in between. The CDR3 loop spans 14 amino acids. Germline V gives CDR1 MNHNS, CDR2 SASEGT. CDR3 coding DNA: TGTGCCAGCAGTGAACGGGCAGGGAGAAACACCATATATTTT. It encodes CASSERAGRNTIYF.

This clonotype appeared a few times. The CDR3: CASRPPRDRLNTEAFF. CDR3 nucleotides: TGTGCCAGCAGGCCCCCTCGGGACAGGCTGAACACTGAAGCTTTCTTT. The chain uses TRBV6-2 or TRBV6-3 and TRBJ1-1; 8 bases are shared with TRBD1. CDR1 is MNHEY, CDR2 SVGEGT, per germline. CDR3 length: 16 amino acids. V lost 6 bases to trimming and J lost 0 bases; unmatched junction nucleotides: 9.

This sequence joins TRBV28 and TRBJ2-1, with TRBD2 matching over 10 bases. V was clipped by 5 bases and J by 7 bases; unmatched bases: 11. Germline assignment: CDR1 MDHEN and CDR2 SYDVKM. The length of the CDR3 is 16 residues. This CDR3 reads CASSERAGGAGNEQFF. The CDR3 DNA sequence: TGTGCCAGCAGTGAACGAGCGGGGGGGGCGGGGAATGAGCAGTTCTTC.

The chain combines TRBV7-2 with TRBJ2-3, with 7 positions matching TRBD1. The germline V gene has CDR1 SGHTA and CDR2 FQGNSA. This CDR3 has 17 amino acids. V dropped 1 base and J dropped 1; count of bases not matched to a gene: 8. The CDR3 region has the DNA TGTACCAGCAGCTTAGAGCCGGGGACAGCACGCACAGATACGCAGTATTTT. Protein: CTSSLEPGTARTDTQYF.

V usage is TRBV10-2 and J usage is TRBJ2-7; D might be TRBD1 (6 bases). Trimming took off 10 bases at V and 3 bases at J, with 16 bases between the two ends. The CDR3 contains 13 residues. Per germline, CDR1 WSHSY and CDR2 SAAADI. The CDR3 protein is CAIRSRTDYEQYF. In nucleotides, the CDR3 is TGCGCCATCCGATCCAGGACAGACTACGAGCAGTACTTC.

In its sample, this clonotype was seen a few times. CDR3 sequence: CASSLIGQRPGYTF. In nucleotides, the CDR3 is TGTGCCAGCAGCCTTATCGGACAGCGGCCTGGCTACACCTTC. The rearrangement joins TRBV7-9 to TRBJ1-2; D is perhaps TRBD1 (6 bases). The V gene lost 5 bases and the J gene lost 7 bases, with 17 bases spanning the gap. The CDR3 has 14 residues. Germline CDR1 SEHNR, CDR2 FQNEAQ (reference sequence).